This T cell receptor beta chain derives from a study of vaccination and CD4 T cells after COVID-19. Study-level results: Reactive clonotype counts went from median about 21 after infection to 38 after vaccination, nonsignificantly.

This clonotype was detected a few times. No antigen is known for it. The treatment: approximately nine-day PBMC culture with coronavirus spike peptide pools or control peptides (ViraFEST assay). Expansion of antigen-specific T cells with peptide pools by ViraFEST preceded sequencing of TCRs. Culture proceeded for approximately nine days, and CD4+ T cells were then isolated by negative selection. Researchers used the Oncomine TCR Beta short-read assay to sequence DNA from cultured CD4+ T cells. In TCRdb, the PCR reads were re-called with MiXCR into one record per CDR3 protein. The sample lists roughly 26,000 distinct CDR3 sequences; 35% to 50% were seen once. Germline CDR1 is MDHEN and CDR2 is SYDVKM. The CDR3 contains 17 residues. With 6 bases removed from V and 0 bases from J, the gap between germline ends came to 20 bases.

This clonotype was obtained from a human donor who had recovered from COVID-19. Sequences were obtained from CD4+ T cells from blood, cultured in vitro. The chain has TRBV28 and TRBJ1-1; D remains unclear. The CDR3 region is CASRPVSGGIMNTEAFF. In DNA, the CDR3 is TGTGCCAGCAGACCCGTCTCGGGTGGGATTATGAACACTGAAGCTTTCTTT.